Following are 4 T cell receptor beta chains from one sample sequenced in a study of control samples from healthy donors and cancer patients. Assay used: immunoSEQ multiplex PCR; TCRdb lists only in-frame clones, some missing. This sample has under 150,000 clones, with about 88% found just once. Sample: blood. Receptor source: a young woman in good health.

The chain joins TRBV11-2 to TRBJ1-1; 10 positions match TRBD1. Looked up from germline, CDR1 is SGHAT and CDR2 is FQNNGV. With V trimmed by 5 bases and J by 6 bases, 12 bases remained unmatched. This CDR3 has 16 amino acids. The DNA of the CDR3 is TGTGCCAGCAGCGACCGAGCCGGGACAGGGGCCCCTGAAGCTTTCTTT. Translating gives CASSDRAGTGAPEAFF.

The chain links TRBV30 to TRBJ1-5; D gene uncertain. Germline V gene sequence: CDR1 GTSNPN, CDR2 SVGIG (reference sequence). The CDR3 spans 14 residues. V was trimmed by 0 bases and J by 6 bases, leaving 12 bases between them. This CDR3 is CAWSVPTIGQPQHF. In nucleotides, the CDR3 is TGTGCCTGGAGTGTACCGACAATAGGTCAGCCCCAGCATTTT.

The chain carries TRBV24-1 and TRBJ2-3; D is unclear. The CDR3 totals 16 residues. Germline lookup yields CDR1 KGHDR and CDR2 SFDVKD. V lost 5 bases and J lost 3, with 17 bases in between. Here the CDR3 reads CATSALEGKSTDTQYF. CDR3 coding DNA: TGTGCCACCAGTGCCCTCGAAGGGAAAAGTACAGATACGCAGTATTTT.

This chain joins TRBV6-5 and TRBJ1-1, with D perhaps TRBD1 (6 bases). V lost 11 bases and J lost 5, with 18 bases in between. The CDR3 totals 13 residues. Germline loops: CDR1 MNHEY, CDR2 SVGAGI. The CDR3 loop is CASHAPQGTEAFF. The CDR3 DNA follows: TGTGCCTCCCACGCGCCACAGGGAACTGAAGCTTTCTTT.